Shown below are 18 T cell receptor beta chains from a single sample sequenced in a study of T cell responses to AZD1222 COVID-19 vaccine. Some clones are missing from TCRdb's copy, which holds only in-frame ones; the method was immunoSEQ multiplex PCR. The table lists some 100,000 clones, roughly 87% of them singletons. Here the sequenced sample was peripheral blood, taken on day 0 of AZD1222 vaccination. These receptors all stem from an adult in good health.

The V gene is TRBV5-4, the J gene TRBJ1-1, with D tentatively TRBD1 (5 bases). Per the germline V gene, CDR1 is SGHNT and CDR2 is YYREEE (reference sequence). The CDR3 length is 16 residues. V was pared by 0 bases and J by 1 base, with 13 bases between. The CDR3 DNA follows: TGTGCCAGCAGCTTGGTGCCAGGGATAACGAACACTGAAGCTTTCTTT. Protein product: CASSLVPGITNTEAFF.

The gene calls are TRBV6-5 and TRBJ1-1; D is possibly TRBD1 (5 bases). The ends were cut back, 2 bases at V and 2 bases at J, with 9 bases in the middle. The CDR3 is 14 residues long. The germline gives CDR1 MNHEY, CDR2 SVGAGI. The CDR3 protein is CASSYRDENTEAFF. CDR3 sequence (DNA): TGTGCCAGCAGTTACCGGGACGAAAACACTGAAGCTTTCTTT.

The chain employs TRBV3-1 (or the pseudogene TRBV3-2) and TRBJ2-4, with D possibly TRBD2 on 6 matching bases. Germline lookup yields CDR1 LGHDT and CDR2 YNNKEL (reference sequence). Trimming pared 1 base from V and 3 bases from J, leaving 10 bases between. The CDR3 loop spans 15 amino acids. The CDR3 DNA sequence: TGTGCCAGCAGCCAAGGGGGGGACTTCAAAAACATTCAGTACTTC. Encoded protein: CASSQGGDFKNIQYF.

CDR3 DNA sequence: TGCGCCAGCAGCTTTTCGAACAGCGGGGGCTACACCTTC. Translating gives CASSFSNSGGYTF. The chain couples TRBV10-1 to TRBJ1-2; D remains ambiguous. Germline V gene data show CDR1 as WNHNN and CDR2 as SYGVQD (reference sequence). This CDR3 contains 13 residues. V was clipped by 6 bases and J by 8 bases, with 16 bases between them.

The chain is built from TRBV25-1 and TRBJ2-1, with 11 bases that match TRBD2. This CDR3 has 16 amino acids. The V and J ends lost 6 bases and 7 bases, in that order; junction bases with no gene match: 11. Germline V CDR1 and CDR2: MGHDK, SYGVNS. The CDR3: CASSSPVAGGSNEQFF. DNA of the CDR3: TGTGCCAGCAGCTCCCCGGTAGCGGGAGGGTCTAATGAGCAGTTCTTC.

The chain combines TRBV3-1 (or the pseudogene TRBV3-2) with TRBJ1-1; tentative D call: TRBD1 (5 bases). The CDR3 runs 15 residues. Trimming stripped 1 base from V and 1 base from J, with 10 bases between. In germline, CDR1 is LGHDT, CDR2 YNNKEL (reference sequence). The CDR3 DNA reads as TGTGCCAGCAGCCAAGTGGGAGGGGCGAACACTGAAGCTTTCTTT. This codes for CASSQVGGANTEAFF.

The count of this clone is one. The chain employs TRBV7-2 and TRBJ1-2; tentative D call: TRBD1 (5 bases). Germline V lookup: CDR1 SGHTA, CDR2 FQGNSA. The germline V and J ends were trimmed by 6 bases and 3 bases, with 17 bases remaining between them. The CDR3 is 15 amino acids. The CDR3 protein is CASSSPDIADYGYTF. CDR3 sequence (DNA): TGTGCCAGCAGTTCTCCGGACATAGCGGACTATGGCTACACCTTC. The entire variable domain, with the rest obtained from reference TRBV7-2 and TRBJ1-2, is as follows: GAGVSQSPSNKVTEKGKDVELRCDPISGHTALYWYRQSLGQGLEFLIYFQGNSAPDKSGLPSDRFSAERTGGSVSTLTIQRTQQEDSAVYLCASSSPDIADYGYTFGSGTRLTVV.

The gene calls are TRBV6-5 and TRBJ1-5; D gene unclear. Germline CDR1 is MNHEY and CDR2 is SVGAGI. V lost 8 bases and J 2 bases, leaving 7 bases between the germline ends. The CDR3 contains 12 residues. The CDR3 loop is CASCLGNQPQHF. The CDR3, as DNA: TGTGCCAGCTGCCTTGGCAATCAGCCCCAGCATTTT.

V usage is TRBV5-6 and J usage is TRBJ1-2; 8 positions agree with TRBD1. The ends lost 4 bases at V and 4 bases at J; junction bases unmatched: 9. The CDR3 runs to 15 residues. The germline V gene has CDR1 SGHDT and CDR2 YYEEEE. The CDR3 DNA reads TGTGCCAGCAGCCCAAGAGACAGGGGTGCCTATGGCTACACCTTC. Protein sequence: CASSPRDRGAYGYTF.

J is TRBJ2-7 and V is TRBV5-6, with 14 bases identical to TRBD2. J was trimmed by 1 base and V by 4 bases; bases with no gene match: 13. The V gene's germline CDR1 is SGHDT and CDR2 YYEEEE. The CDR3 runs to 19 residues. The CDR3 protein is CASSPGLAGVVSISYEQYF. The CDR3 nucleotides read TGTGCCAGCAGCCCGGGACTAGCGGGAGTTGTCAGTATTTCCTACGAGCAGTACTTC. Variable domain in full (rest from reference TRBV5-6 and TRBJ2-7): DAGVTQSPTHLIKTRGQQVTLRCSPKSGHDTVSWYQQALGQGPQFIFQYYEEEERQRGNFPDRFSGHQFPNYSSELNVNALLLGDSALYLCASSPGLAGVVSISYEQYFGPGTRLTVT.

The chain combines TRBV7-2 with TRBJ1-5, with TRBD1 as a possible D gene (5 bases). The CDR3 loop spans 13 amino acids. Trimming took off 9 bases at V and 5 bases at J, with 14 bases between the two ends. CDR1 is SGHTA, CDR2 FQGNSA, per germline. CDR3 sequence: CASGRAKYQPQHF. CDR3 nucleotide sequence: TGTGCCAGTGGCAGGGCGAAGTATCAGCCCCAGCATTTT.

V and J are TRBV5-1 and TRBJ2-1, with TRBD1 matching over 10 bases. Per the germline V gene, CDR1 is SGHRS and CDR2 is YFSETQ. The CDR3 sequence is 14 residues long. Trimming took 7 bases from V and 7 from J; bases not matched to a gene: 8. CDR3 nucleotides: TGCGCCAGCTTGGGAGGGACAGGGGCGAATGAGCAGTTCTTC. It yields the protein CASLGGTGANEQFF.

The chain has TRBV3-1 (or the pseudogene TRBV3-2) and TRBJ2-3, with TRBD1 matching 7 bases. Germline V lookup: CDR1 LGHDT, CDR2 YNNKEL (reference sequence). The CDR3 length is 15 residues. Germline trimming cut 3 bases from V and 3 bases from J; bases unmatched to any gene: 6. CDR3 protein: CASSQREGATDTQYF. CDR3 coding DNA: TGTGCCAGCAGCCAGCGTGAGGGGGCTACAGATACGCAGTATTTT.

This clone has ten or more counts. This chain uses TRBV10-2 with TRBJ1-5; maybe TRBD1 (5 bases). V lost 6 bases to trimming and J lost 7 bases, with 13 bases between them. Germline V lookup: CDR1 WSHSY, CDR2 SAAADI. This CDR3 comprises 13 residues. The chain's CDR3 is CASRRGGNQPQHF. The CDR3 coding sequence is TGCGCCAGCAGACGCGGGGGAAACCAGCCCCAGCATTTT.

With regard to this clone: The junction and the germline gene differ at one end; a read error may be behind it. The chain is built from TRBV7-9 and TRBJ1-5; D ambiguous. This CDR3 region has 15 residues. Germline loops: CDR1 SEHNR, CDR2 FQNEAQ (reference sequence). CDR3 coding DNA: TGTGCCAGCAGCTTATACGCAGGCGGCAATCGGCCCCAGCATTTT. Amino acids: CASSLYAGGNRPQHF.

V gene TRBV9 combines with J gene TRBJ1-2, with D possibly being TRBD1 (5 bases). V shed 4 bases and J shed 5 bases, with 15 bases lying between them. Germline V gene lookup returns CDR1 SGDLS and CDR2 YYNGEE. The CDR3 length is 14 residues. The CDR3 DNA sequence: TGTGCCAGCAGCAGTGCTACAGGATCTTATGGCTACACCTTC. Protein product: CASSSATGSYGYTF.

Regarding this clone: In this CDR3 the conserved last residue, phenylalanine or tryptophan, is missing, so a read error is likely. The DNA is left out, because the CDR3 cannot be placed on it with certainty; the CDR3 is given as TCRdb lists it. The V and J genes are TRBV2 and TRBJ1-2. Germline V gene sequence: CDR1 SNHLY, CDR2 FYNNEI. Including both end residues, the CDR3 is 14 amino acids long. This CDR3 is CASSESRTLGGPIP.

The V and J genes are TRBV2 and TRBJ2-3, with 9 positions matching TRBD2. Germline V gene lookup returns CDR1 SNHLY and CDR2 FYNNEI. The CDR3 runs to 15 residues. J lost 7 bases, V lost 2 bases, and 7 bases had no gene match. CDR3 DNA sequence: TGTGCCAGCAGTGAATCCGGCGGGAGGGCGAATACGCAGTATTTT. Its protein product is CASSESGGRANTQYF.